These 8 T cell receptor beta chains were all obtained from the same sample, sequenced in a study of blood T cell repertoires in COVID-19. The table came from immunoSEQ multiplex PCR; TCRdb's copy has only in-frame clones and leaves some out. The sample carries roughly 190,000 clones, around nine tenths recorded once. Specimen: peripheral blood. These receptors originate from a middle-aged man with acute or convalescent COVID-19.

This sequence joins TRBV9 and TRBJ1-3; D is undetermined. This CDR3 is built from 16 residues. Germline CDR1 and CDR2: SGDLS and YYNGEE. V was clipped by 3 bases and J by 4 bases, with 17 bases between them. CDR3 in amino acids: CASSADFGSRGNTIYF. The DNA for the CDR3 is TGTGCCAGCAGCGCAGACTTCGGCTCCCGGGGAAACACCATATATTTT.

The gene calls are TRBV7-2 and TRBJ2-7; 15 bases are a match to TRBD2. Per germline, CDR1 SGHTA and CDR2 FQGNSA. With 4 bases clipped from V and 4 bases from J, the junction kept 5 bases outside the gene matches. This CDR3 spans 16 amino acids. The CDR3 DNA sequence: TGTGCCAGCAGCTCCCCCGGACTAGCGGGAGGGTACGAGCAGTACTTC. This codes for CASSSPGLAGGYEQYF.

The chain carries TRBV30 and TRBJ1-6; D unclear. V gave up 3 bases and J gave up 7 bases, with 4 bases separating them. The CDR3 runs 11 residues. Germline lookup yields CDR1 GTSNPN and CDR2 SVGIG (reference sequence). CDR3 DNA sequence: TGTGCCTGGAGCTTGAATTCACCCCTCCACTTT. Its protein is CAWSLNSPLHF.

V gene TRBV11-3 combines with J gene TRBJ2-2, with 16 bases aligning to TRBD2. CDR3 length: 17 residues. The ends lost 6 bases at V and 8 bases at J; junction bases unmatched: 9. Germline CDR1 and CDR2: SGHNT and YENEEA. This chain's CDR3 is CASSRGTSGRAPGELFF. CDR3 coding DNA: TGTGCCAGCAGTAGGGGGACTAGCGGGAGGGCCCCTGGGGAGCTGTTTTTT.

CDR3 loop: CASSGTGVSTDTQYF. For the CDR3, the DNA is TGTGCCAGCAGCGGGACAGGGGTTAGCACAGATACGCAGTATTTT. This rearrangement joins TRBV7-2 to TRBJ2-3; 10 positions agree with TRBD1. The CDR3 is 15 residues long. The V gene's germline CDR1 is SGHTA and CDR2 FQGNSA. V shed 5 bases and J 0 bases; nucleotides not matched to a gene: 2.

The chain recombines TRBV19 with TRBJ2-2, with D uncertain. Per the germline V gene, CDR1 is LNHDA and CDR2 is SQIVND (reference sequence). The CDR3 totals 15 residues. V was clipped by 6 bases and J by 2 bases, with 13 bases between them. The CDR3 DNA sequence: TGTGCCAGTAGCCGCCCCGAGTTAAACACCGGGGAGCTGTTTTTT. It is translated as CASSRPELNTGELFF.

The chain uses TRBV24-1 and TRBJ2-5; 9 bases agree with TRBD1. This CDR3 contains 15 residues. The germline CDR1 and CDR2 sequences are KGHDR and SFDVKD. Trimming at V came to 4 bases and at J to 4 bases, leaving 6 bases not matched to a gene. DNA of the CDR3: TGTGCCACCAGTGACCTCACAGGGGGCGGAGAGACCCAGTACTTC. Its translation is CATSDLTGGGETQYF.

The V gene is TRBV5-3, the J gene TRBJ2-7; D possibly corresponds to TRBD1 (6 bases). TRBV5-3 is flagged as an ORF with uncertain function. CDR3 length equals 14 residues. V was clipped by 8 bases and J by 1 base, with 16 bases between them. The CDR3 loop reads CASAAARGSYEQYV. CDR3 sequence (DNA): TGTGCCAGCGCGGCGGCCAGGGGATCCTACGAGCAGTACGTC.